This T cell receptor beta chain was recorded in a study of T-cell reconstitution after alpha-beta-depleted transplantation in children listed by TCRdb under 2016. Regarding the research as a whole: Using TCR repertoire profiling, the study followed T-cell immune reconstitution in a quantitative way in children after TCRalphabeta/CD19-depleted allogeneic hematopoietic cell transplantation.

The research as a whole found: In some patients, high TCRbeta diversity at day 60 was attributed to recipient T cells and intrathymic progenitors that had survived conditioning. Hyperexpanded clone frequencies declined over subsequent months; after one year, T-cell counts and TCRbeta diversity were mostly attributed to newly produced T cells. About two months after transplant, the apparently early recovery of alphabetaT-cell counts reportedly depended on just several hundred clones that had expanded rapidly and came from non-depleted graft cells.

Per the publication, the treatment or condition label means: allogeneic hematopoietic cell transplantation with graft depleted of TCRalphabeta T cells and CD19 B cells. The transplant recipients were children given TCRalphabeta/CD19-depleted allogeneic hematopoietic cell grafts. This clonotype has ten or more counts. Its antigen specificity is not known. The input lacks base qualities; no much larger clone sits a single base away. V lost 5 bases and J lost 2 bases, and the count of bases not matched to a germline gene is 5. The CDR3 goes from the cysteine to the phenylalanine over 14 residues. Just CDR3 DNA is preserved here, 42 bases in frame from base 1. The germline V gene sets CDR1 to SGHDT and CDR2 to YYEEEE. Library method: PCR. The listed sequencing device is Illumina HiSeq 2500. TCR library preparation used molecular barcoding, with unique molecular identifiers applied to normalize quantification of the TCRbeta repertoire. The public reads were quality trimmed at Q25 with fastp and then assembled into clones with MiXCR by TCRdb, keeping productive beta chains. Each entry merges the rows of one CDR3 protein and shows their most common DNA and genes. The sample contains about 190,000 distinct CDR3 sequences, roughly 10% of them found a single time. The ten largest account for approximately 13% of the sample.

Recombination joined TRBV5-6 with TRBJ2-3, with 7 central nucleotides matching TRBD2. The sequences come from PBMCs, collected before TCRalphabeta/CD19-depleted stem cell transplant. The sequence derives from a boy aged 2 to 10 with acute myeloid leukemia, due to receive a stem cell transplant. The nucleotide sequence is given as TGTGCCAGCAGTTGGGGAGGGAACACAGATACGCAGTATTTT. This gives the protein CASSWGGNTDTQYF.